Included here is one T cell receptor (beta chain) sequence, with context. The sample is drawn from a study of control samples from healthy donors and cancer patients. TCRdb's table, derived via immunoSEQ multiplex PCR, lists solely in-frame clones and lacks some. The sample has approximately 120,000 clones; more than 85% are singletons. The sequencing sample was made of blood. This clonotype originated in a woman aged 50 to 60 in good health.

The chain's CDR3 is CASSYGQPSGNTIYF. Here the CDR3 DNA reads TGTGCCAGCAGCTATGGACAGCCCTCTGGAAACACCATATATTTT. The chain recombines TRBV5-6 with TRBJ1-3, with D perhaps TRBD1 (6 bases). The CDR3 spans 15 residues. Germline lookup yields CDR1 SGHDT and CDR2 YYEEEE. With 3 bases removed from V and 0 bases from J, the gap between germline ends came to 10 bases.